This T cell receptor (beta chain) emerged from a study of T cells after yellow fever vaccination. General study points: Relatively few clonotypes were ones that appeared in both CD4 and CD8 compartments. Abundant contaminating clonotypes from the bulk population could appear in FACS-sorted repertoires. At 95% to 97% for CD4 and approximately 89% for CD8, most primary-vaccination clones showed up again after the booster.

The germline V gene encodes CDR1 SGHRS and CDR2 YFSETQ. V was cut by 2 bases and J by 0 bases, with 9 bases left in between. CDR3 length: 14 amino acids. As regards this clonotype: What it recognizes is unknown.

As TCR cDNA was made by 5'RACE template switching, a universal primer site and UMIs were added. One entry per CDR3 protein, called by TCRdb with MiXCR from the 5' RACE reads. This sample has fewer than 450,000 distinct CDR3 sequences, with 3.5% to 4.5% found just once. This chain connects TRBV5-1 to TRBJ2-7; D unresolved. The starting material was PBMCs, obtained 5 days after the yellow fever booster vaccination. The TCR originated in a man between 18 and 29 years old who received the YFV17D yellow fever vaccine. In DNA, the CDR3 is TGCGCCAGCAGCTTCCGGGCCAGCTCCTACGAGCAGTACTTC. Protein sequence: CASSFRASSYEQYF.